This T cell receptor beta chain was identified during a study of blood T cell repertoires in COVID-19. As for the study in general: The origin of the acute and convalescent COVID-19 samples was the United States, Italy and Spain. The analysed material was cDNA or gDNA that came from T cells, B-cell-depleted T cells, or PBMCs.

Authors' processing steps: Reference gene primer amplification in the assay estimated nucleated cell counts. Clones were sequenced by immunoSEQ multiplex PCR, and TCRdb holds only the in-frame ones, with some missing. The V and J calls and clone size were taken over from that table, and D and trimming were inferred from the DNA. The sample includes about 130,000 clones, roughly 85% of them seen just once. This clone was detected once. The length of the CDR3 is 18 residues. Per germline, CDR1 SGHVS and CDR2 FQNEAQ. The V and J ends lost 4 bases and 5 bases respectively, with 24 bases between them. The chain combines TRBV7-8 with TRBJ1-3, with a weak D call TRBD1 (6 bases). This clonotype originated in a woman aged 80 or older with acute or convalescent COVID-19. The sample was peripheral blood. The DNA for the CDR3 is TGTGCCAGCAGCTCACTGCCCGTGACGCGACAGGATAGAAACACCATATATTTT. Translation gives CASSSLPVTRQDRNTIYF.